This record covers a single TCR beta chain. The target of this receptor is not known. No qualities accompany the bases; no much larger clone lies one base away. The immunoSEQ assay, a bias-controlled multiplex PCR with V- and J-specific primers, was used to amplify TCR beta CDR3 regions from genomic DNA. A second PCR step added a proprietary barcode and Illumina adapter sequences to the CDR3 amplicons. An Illumina MiSeq instrument was used for sequencing of the CDR3 libraries. Per the original workflow: Export and quality control were handled in immunoSEQ Analyzer 3.0, while downstream analyses relied on R Bioconductor and Immunarch. Only productive rearrangements within the normalized downsampled data set were used in the calculation of repertoire metrics. Pathologically expanded clonotypes were defined as those larger than 5 templates in the normalized cohort. Repertoire diversity was measured with the Inverse Simpson Index. To capture all clonotypes, the CMV-specificity analyses were run on the non-normalized data set. TCRdb re-hosts the immuneACCESS table, in-frame sequences only. Its copies lack some clones; in the studies checked, an unresolved V gene accounts for under half of them, and the cause for the rest is not known. The D gene and trimming were derived from the DNA, and the V and J assignments and clone size from that table. This sample is represented by roughly 28,000 clones; 85% to 95% of them were singletons. The ten largest clones add up to around 2.3% of the sample.

Between the V and J ends, shortened by 0 bases and 17 bases respectively, the junction contains 19 bases. CDR1 and CDR2 were assigned from the germline V gene as ENHRY and SYGVKD. There are 14 amino acids in the CDR3, from cysteine to phenylalanine inclusive. The entry retains the CDR3 DNA only, 42 bases that are in frame from base 1. The data are from a study of T cell clonotyping in hematopoietic cell transplantation (dated by TCRdb to the early 2020s). As for the study more broadly: Pretransplant samples from recipients were collected after cytoreduction. The study collected 130 to 150 blood samples from 35 consecutive transplant recipients and their related donors. Recruitment of patients was conducted between 2015 and 2017, and follow-up was continued until September 2020 or death.

The time point tag for this specimen amounts to: recipient sample about 28 days before transplant, after cytoreduction. Recipient blood was collected about 28 days before transplant and at days 30, 100 and 180 after transplant. Using Nuclei Lysis Solution, genomic DNA was extracted from unfractionated peripheral blood mononuclear cells that were either fresh or cryopreserved. The investigation overall reported the following: After transplant, TCR diversity in recipients dropped, and pathologically expanded clonotypes climbed progressively between day 30 and day 180. Overlap with donor repertoires was found for only a small fraction of recipient repertoires, with over 95% found to appear de novo at the given depth. The sample size was limited, and because cells were not sorted, the contributions of CD4 and CD8 repertoires could not be separated. Broader TCR repertoire diversity after transplant was predicted by Inverse Simpson Index values from donors and from recipients before transplant.

Recombination connected TRBV10-3 to TRBJ1-4; 6 matching bases give a weak D call of TRBD1. The TCR comes from a man aged 45-60 years with acute myeloid leukemia. Some clones in this sample may be carry-over from other donors' samples. The input for sequencing was peripheral blood mononuclear cells, taken before stem cell transplant. The nucleotide sequence reads as follows: TGTGCCATCAGTGAGTCGGCGCAGGGGTCGGCGCCATTTTTT. Translated, it gives CAISESAQGSAPFF.